This T cell receptor (beta chain) emerged from a study of T cells after yellow fever vaccination. Study results and limitations: Most clones from primary vaccination were detected again post-booster (about 95% CD4, about 88% CD8). FACS-sorted repertoires could contain abundant clonotypes contaminating from the bulk population. Relatively few clonotypes were ones that appeared in both CD4 and CD8 compartments.

This clonotype was seen at least ten times. TCRdb reprocessed the 5' RACE reads with MiXCR, giving one entry per CDR3 protein. Here the sample spans tens of thousands of distinct CDR3 sequences, 6.5% to 8% being singletons. This CDR3 has 14 residues. The germline V and J ends were trimmed by 5 bases and 5 bases, with 16 bases remaining between them. The germline V gene encodes CDR1 SEHNR and CDR2 FQNEAQ (reference sequence). This clonotype originated in a man aged 18 to 35 who received the YFV17D yellow fever vaccine. The sample here was CD8+ T cells not binding an NS4B(214-222) dextramer, sorted from PBMCs, taken about 49 days after the first yellow fever vaccination. The J gene is TRBJ2-7, the V gene TRBV7-9, with a weak D call TRBD1 (6 bases). The CDR3 region has the DNA TGTGCCAGCAGCCCCCGGGACAAGGAGAACGAGCAGTACTTC. Translated: CASSPRDKENEQYF.